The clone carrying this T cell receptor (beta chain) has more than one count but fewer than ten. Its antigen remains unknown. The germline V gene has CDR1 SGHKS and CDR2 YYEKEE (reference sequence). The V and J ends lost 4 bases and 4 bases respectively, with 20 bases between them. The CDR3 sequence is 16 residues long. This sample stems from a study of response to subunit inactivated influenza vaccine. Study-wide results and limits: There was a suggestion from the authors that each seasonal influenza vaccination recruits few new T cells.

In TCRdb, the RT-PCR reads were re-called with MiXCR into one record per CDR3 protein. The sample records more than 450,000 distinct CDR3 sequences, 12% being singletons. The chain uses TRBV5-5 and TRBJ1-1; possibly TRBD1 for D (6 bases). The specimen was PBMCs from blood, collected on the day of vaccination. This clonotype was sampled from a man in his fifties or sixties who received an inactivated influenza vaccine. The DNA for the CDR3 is TGTGCCAGCAGCCCTACCCTGGTGCAGGGGACCACTGAAGCTTTCTTT. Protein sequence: CASSPTLVQGTTEAFF. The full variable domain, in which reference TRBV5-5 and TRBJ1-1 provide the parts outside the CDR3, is DAGVTQSPTHLIKTRGQQVTLRCSPISGHKSVSWYQQVLGQGPQFIFQYYEKEERGRGNFPDRFSARQFPNYSSELNVNALLLGDSALYLCASSPTLVQGTTEAFFGQGTRLTVV.